This is a list of T cell receptor beta chains from one sample in a study of T-cell memory formation after mild COVID-19. From the 5' RACE reads, TCRdb called clonotypes with MiXCR, one entry per CDR3 protein. The sample comprises over 120,000 distinct CDR3 sequences, 15% to 20% of which are singletons, and around 2% rests with the top ten. Specimen: PBMCs or a T cell subset sorted from them (not recorded which). The receptors were gathered from an adult woman who had mild COVID-19 (a few samples of this study predate the infection). Cell type and time point are not known. The CDR3 runs from the conserved cysteine through the conserved F or W. The D gene is left open where the match is weak. Where a row states a size, it is once, few, many or the class of an expanded clone; other rows omit it.

j_call v_call d_call clone_size cdr3_aa cdr3_nt
TRBJ2-7 TRBV12-3/TRBV12-4 . few CASSLLGLYEQYF TGTGCCAGCAGTTTATTAGGGTTGTACGAGCAGTACTTC
TRBJ2-7 TRBV7-3 . . CASSLATAAGGTYEQYF TGTGCCAGCAGCTTAGCGACCGCCGCAGGGGGGACCTACGAGCAGTACTTC
TRBJ1-2 TRBV5-1 . . CASSTGTTGNYGYTF TGCGCCAGCAGCACAGGGACAACGGGGAACTATGGCTACACCTTC
TRBJ2-5 TRBV7-6 TRBD1 . CASSFPRGNLETQYF TGTGCCAGCAGCTTTCCCAGGGGGAATTTAGAGACCCAGTACTTC
TRBJ2-5 TRBV20-1 . . CSASASLGGTQYF TGCAGTGCGTCGGCTAGCCTGGGGGGGACCCAGTACTTC
TRBJ2-3 TRBV7-9 . . CASSLSRGPSTDTQYF TGTGCCAGCAGCTTATCGCGGGGACCAAGCACAGATACGCAGTATTTT
TRBJ2-1 TRBV6-2/TRBV6-3 . few CASRAGGLYNEQFF TGTGCCAGCAGGGCCGGGGGTCTTTACAATGAGCAGTTCTTC
TRBJ2-5 TRBV12-3/TRBV12-4 . few CASARQETQYF TGTGCCAGCGCTCGTCAAGAGACCCAGTACTTC
TRBJ1-2 TRBV24-1 . few CATSANYGYTF TGTGCCACCAGCGCGAACTATGGCTACACCTTC
TRBJ2-2 TRBV7-3 TRBD1 . CASSRRTGTNTGELFF TGTGCCAGCAGTCGGAGGACAGGGACGAACACCGGGGAGCTGTTTTTT
TRBJ1-6 TRBV12-3/TRBV12-4 . . CASALQGRSPLHF TGTGCCAGCGCATTGCAGGGCCGATCACCCCTCCACTTT